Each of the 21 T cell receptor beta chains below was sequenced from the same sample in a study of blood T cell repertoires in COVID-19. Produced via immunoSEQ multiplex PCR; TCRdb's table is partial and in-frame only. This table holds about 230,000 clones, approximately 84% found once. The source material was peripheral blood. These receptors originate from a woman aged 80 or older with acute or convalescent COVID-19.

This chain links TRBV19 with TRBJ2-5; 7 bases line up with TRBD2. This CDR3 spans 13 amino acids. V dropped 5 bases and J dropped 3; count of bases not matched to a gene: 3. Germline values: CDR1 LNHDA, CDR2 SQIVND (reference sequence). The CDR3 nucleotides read TGTGCCAGTAGTTGGGGGGGGGAAGAGACCCAGTACTTC. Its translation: CASSWGGEETQYF.

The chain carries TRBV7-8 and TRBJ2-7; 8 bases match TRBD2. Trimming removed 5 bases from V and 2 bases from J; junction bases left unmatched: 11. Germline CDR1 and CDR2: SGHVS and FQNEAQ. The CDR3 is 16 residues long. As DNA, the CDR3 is TGTGCCAGCAGCCGCTCGAGCGGGGGTTCTACCTACGAGCAGTACTTC. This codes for CASSRSSGGSTYEQYF. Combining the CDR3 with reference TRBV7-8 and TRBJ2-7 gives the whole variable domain GAGVSQSPRYKVAKRGQDVALRCDPISGHVSLFWYQQALGQGPEFLTYFQNEAQLDKSGLPSDRFFAERPEGSVSTLKIQRTQQEDSAVYLCASSRSSGGSTYEQYFGPGTRLTVT.

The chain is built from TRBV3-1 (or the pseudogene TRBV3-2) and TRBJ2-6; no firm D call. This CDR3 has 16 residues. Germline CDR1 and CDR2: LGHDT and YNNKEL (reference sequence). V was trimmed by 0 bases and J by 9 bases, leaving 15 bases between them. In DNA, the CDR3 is TGTGCCAGCAGCCAAGATTTAAAAGGAGTTGTCAACGTCCTGACTTTC. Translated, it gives CASSQDLKGVVNVLTF.

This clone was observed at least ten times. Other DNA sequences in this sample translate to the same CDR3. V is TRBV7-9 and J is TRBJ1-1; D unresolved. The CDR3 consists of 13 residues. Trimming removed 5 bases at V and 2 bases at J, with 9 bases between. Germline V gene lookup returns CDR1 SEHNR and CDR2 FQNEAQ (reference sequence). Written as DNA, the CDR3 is TGTGCCAGCAGCCTCACACCTAACACTGAAGCTTTCTTT. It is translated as CASSLTPNTEAFF.

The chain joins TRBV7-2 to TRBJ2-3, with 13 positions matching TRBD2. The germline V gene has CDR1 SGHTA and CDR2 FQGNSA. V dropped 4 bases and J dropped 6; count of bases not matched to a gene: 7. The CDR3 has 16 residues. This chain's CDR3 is CASSSGLAGMGDTQYF. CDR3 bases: TGTGCCAGCAGCTCGGGACTAGCGGGGATGGGGGATACGCAGTATTTT.

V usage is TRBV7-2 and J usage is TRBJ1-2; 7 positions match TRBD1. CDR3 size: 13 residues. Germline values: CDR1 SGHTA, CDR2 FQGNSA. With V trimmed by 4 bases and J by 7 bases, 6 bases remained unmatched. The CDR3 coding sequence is TGTGCCAGCAGCTCCGACAGGGTGGGTGGCTACACCTTC. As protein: CASSSDRVGGYTF.

The CDR3 nucleotides are TGTGCCAGCAGCTTAGTACCTCTCCGGGACTTTTCCCGCGAGCAGTACTTC. It is translated as CASSLVPLRDFSREQYF. The V call is TRBV11-2, the J call TRBJ2-7; the D gene is possibly TRBD2 (6 bases). Germline CDR1 SGHAT, CDR2 FQNNGV. This CDR3 contains 17 residues. V lost 1 base and J lost 6, with 22 bases in between.

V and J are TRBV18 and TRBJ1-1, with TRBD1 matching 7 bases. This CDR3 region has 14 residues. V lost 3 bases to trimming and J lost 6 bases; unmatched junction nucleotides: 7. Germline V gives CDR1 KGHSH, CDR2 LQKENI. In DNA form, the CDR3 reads TGTGCCAGCTCACCTCGACAGGGTGGCGCTGAAGCTTTCTTT. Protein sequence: CASSPRQGGAEAFF. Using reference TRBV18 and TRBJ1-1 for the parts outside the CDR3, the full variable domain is NAGVMQNPRHLVRRRGQEARLRCSPMKGHSHVYWYRQLPEEGLKFMVYLQKENIIDESGMPKERFSAEFPKEGPSILRIQQVVRGDSAAYFCASSPRQGGAEAFFGQGTRLTVV.

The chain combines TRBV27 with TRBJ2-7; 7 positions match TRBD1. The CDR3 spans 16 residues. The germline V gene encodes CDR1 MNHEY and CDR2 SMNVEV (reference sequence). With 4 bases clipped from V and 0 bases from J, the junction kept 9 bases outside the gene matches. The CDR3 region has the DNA TGTGCCAGCAGTTCCATCGGACAGGCGAGCTCCTACGAGCAGTACTTC. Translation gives CASSSIGQASSYEQYF.

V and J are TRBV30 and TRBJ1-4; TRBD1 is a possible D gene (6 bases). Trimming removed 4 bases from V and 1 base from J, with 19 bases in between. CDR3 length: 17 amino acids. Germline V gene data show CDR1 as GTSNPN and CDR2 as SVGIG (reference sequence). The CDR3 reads CAWTQGMETRTNEKLFF. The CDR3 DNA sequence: TGTGCCTGGACACAGGGAATGGAAACAAGAACTAATGAAAAACTGTTTTTT.

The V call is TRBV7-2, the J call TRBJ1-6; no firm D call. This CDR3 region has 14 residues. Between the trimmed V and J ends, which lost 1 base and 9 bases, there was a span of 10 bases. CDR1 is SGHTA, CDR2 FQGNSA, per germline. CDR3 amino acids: CASSLEGGISPLHF. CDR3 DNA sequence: TGTGCCAGCAGCTTAGAGGGAGGGATTTCACCCCTCCACTTT.

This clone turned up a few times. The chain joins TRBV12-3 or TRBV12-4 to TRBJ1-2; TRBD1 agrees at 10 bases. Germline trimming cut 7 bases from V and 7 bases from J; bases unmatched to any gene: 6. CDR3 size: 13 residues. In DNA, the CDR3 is TGTGCCAGCACCTTGACAGGGGGCCTTGGCTACACCTTC. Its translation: CASTLTGGLGYTF.

The CDR3 spells CVRSPEGSGRTDTQYF. For the CDR3, the DNA is TGTGTCAGAAGCCCAGAGGGCAGCGGACGCACAGATACGCAGTATTTT. This rearrangement joins TRBV7-5 to TRBJ2-3; TRBD2 reflects the table's D call only, with no check against the DNA. TRBV7-5 is given as a pseudogene. This CDR3 contains 16 residues.

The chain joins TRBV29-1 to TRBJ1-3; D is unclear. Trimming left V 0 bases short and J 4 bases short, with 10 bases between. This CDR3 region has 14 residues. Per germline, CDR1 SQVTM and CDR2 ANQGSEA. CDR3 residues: CSVEEQVSGNTIYF. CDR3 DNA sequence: TGCAGCGTTGAAGAGCAGGTATCAGGAAACACCATATATTTT.

In DNA form, the CDR3 reads TGTGCCAGCAGCTCCCGCCCTACAGGGGGCCAAGAGACCCAGTACTTC. It specifies CASSSRPTGGQETQYF. The chain has TRBV5-6 and TRBJ2-5; TRBD1 agrees at 8 bases. The CDR3 sequence is 16 residues long. The V segment lost 3 bases and the J segment 1 base; nucleotides outside the gene matches: 8. Germline V gene sequence: CDR1 SGHDT, CDR2 YYEEEE.

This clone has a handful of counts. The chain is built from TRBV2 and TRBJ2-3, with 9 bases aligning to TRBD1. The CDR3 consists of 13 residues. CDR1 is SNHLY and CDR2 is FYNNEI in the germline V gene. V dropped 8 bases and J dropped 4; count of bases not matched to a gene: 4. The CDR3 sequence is CASSQGAPDTQYF. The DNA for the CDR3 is TGTGCCAGCTCACAGGGGGCGCCAGATACGCAGTATTTT.

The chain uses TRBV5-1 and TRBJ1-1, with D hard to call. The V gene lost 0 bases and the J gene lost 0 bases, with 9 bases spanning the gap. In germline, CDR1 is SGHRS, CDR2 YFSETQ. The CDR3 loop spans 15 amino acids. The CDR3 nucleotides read TGCGCCAGCAGCTTGGCCGCGGGGATGAACACTGAAGCTTTCTTT. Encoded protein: CASSLAAGMNTEAFF.

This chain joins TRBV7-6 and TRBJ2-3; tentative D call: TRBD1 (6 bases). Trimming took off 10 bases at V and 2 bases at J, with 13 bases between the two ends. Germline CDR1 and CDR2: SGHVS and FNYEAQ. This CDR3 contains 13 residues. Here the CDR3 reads CAINRVDTDTQYF. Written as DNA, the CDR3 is TGTGCCATCAACAGGGTTGACACAGATACGCAGTATTTT. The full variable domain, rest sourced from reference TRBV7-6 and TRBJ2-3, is GAGVSQSPRYKVTKRGQDVALRCDPISGHVSLYWYRQALGQGPEFLTYFNYEAQQDKSGLPNDRFSAERPEGSISTLTIQRTEQRDSAMYRCAINRVDTDTQYFGPGTRLTVL.

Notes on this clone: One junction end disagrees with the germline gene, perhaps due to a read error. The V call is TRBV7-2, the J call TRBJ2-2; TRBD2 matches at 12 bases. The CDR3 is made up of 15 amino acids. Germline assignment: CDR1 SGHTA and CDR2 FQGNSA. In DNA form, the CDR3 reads TGTGCCAGCAGCCTAGCGGGGGGGCACACCGGGGAGCTGTTTTTT. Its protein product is CASSLAGGHTGELFF.

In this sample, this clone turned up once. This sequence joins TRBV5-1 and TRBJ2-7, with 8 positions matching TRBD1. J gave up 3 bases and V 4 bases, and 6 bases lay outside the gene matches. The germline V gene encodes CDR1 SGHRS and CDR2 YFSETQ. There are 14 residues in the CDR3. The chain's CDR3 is CASSPGQVFYEQYF. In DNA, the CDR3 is TGCGCCAGCAGCCCGGGACAGGTTTTCTACGAGCAGTACTTC.

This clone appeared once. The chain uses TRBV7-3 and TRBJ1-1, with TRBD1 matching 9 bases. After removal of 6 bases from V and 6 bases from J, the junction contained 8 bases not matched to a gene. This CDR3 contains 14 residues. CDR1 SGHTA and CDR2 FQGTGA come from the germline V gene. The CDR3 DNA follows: TGTGCCAGCAGGGACAGGGGTAACTTCGCTGAAGCTTTCTTT. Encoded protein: CASRDRGNFAEAFF.